This T cell receptor (beta chain) was sequenced during a study of blood T cell repertoires in COVID-19. Turning to the study itself: From the United States, Italy and Spain came samples of acute and convalescent COVID-19. PBMCs, B-cell-depleted T cells, or T cells provided the cDNA or gDNA that made up the material.

Measured with immunoSEQ multiplex PCR; TCRdb has only the in-frame clones, and not every one. Among under 500,000 clones listed, about 89% were seen once. V was pared by 6 bases and J by 10 bases, with 9 bases between. Germline values: CDR1 SEHNR, CDR2 FQNEAQ (reference sequence). CDR3 size: 11 residues. The sequencing input was peripheral blood. The gene calls are TRBV7-9 and TRBJ2-2, with D perhaps TRBD1 (5 bases). The clonotype comes from a woman aged 25-40 years with acute or convalescent COVID-19. The CDR3 reads CASSSTEELFF. CDR3 nucleotide sequence: TGTGCCAGCAGTTCGACAGAGGAGCTGTTTTTT.